These 18 T cell receptor beta chains share one sample of origin, sequenced in a study of beta chain features in type 1 diabetes listed by TCRdb under 2018. Study-level results and caveats: A moderate but significant shortening of TCRB CDR3 length was observed in type 1 diabetes patients in all four CD4+ subsets.

These receptors' antigens are unknown. Receptor amplification or capture employed the immunoSEQ multiplex PCR assay. The High Capacity cDNA Reverse Transcription Kit was used to reverse transcribe all of the isolated RNA, meaning that expressed TCRB transcripts were what got sequenced. Held by TCRdb, this immuneACCESS table contains in-frame sequences only and omits some clones. Under half of the omission traces to an unresolved V gene where checked; the cause of the rest is unknown. This sample gives hundreds of thousands of clones in total; 10% to 15% of them show up just once. Approximately 0.011% of the sample lies in the top ten. Sequenced material: naive CD4+ T cells from blood. In the paper's terms, the cell subset or site label means: true naive CD4+ T cells. The receptors come from a woman in her late teens or twenties with type 1 diabetes.

This clone was picked up a small number of times. The J gene is TRBJ2-5, the V gene TRBV6-5, with D perhaps matching TRBD2 (7 bases). The V gene lost 2 bases and the J gene lost 7 bases, with 11 bases spanning the gap. From germline, CDR1 is MNHEY and CDR2 SVGAGI. The CDR3 consists of 13 residues. This CDR3 reads CASSYPRGATQYF. The CDR3 region has the DNA TGTGCCAGCAGTTACCCCCGGGGGGCGACCCAGTACTTC.

This clone occurred a few times. This sequence joins TRBV5-1 and TRBJ2-7, with 8 nucleotides matching TRBD2. V lost 1 base and J lost 6; bases outside the gene matches: 9. Germline CDR1 SGHRS, CDR2 YFSETQ. There are 15 residues in the CDR3. The CDR3 loop is CASSLNSLAGGEQYF. In DNA form, the CDR3 reads TGCGCCAGCAGCTTGAACTCTTTGGCGGGAGGCGAGCAGTACTTC.

This clone came up a few times. This sequence joins TRBV6-5 and TRBJ2-5, with no clear D. The V and J ends lost 5 bases and 7 bases respectively, with 14 bases between them. Germline V gives CDR1 MNHEY, CDR2 SVGAGI. The CDR3 is made up of 13 amino acids. CDR3 bases: TGTGCCAGCAGTACACAATCTTCAGGGACCCAGTACTTC. This gives the protein CASSTQSSGTQYF.

This clone was detected only a few times. V usage is TRBV4-2 and J usage is TRBJ2-7; 9 bases align to TRBD2. Germline-derived CDR1 and CDR2 are LGHNA and YNFKEQ. Trimming took 4 bases from V and 7 from J; bases not matched to a gene: 14. The CDR3 consists of 16 residues. CDR3: CASSPGAWEREEEQYF. In DNA, the CDR3 is TGTGCCAGCAGCCCAGGCGCCTGGGAGCGGGAGGAGGAGCAGTACTTC.

The V call is TRBV29-1, the J call TRBJ2-4; D is uncertain. This CDR3 has 12 amino acids. Germline loops: CDR1 SQVTM, CDR2 ANQGSEA. CDR3 sequence (DNA): TGCAGGCCAGGCTTGGGCAAAAACATTCAGTACTTC. Translated: CRPGLGKNIQYF.

Of note for this clone: The same CDR3 is also encoded by other DNA sequences in this sample. The chain uses TRBV9 and TRBJ2-2; D gene ambiguous. With 2 bases removed from V and 5 bases from J, the gap between germline ends came to 4 bases. The germline CDR1 and CDR2 sequences are SGDLS and YYNGEE. CDR3 size: 12 residues. In DNA form, the CDR3 reads TGTGCCAGCAGCGTTCGGACCGGGGAGCTGTTTTTT. This translates into CASSVRTGELFF.

This chain links TRBV2 with TRBJ1-6; a weak D match, TRBD1 (5 bases). The germline V gene encodes CDR1 SNHLY and CDR2 FYNNEI. The CDR3 totals 14 residues. Trimming shortened V by 7 bases and J by 10 bases, and 17 bases separated the two germline ends. CDR3: CASTKEGTGSPLHF. In DNA form, the CDR3 reads TGTGCCAGCACTAAGGAGGGGACGGGGTCACCCCTCCACTTT.

The chain carries TRBV30 and TRBJ2-2; unclear D gene. V gave up 1 base and J gave up 3 bases, with 6 bases separating them. The length of the CDR3 is 13 residues. Germline CDR1 is GTSNPN and CDR2 is SVGIG (reference sequence). This CDR3 is CAWSGSYTGELFF. DNA of the CDR3: TGTGCCTGGAGTGGTAGTTACACCGGGGAGCTGTTTTTT. The variable domain in full, with the rest retrieved from reference TRBV30 and TRBJ2-2, is SQTIHQWPATLVQPVGSPLSLECTVEGTSNPNLYWYRQAAGRGLQLLFYSVGIGQISSEVPQNLSASRPQDRQFILSSKKLLLSDSGFYLCAWSGSYTGELFFGEGSRLTVL.

This clone was counted a few times. The chain employs TRBV7-9 and TRBJ1-5; 9 nucleotides align to TRBD1. V was clipped by 5 bases and J by 5 bases; unmatched bases: 4. This CDR3 spans 14 amino acids. Per the germline V gene, CDR1 is SEHNR and CDR2 is FQNEAQ (reference sequence). The CDR3 DNA reads TGTGCCAGCAGCCCCCGGACAGGGGATCAGCCCCAGCATTTT. Its translation: CASSPRTGDQPQHF.

The chain joins TRBV7-2 to TRBJ1-2; 10 bases line up with TRBD1. The CDR3 extends over 14 amino acids. Germline V lookup: CDR1 SGHTA, CDR2 FQGNSA. After removal of 6 bases from V and 7 bases from J, the junction contained 8 bases not matched to a gene. The CDR3, as DNA: TGTGCCAGCAGGACAGGGGGCGCGAGGGTTGGCTACACCTTC. Amino acids: CASRTGGARVGYTF.

The J gene is TRBJ2-7, the V gene TRBV30, with D possibly being TRBD2 (6 bases). This CDR3 is built from 14 residues. V was pared by 4 bases and J by 0 bases, with 13 bases between. Germline-derived CDR1 and CDR2 are GTSNPN and SVGIG (reference sequence). The CDR3 bases are TGTGCCTGGACAGGGCGGGGCACCTCCTACGAGCAGTACTTC. Translation: CAWTGRGTSYEQYF.

This clone was counted only a few times. CDR3 nucleotide sequence: TGTGCCAGCAGCCGAGTCGGACTAGCGGTGTACAATGAGCAGTTCTTC. Translating gives CASSRVGLAVYNEQFF. The V gene is TRBV9, the J gene TRBJ2-1; TRBD2 aligns across 10 bases. V lost 4 bases, J lost 4 bases, and 8 bases stayed unmatched. CDR1 is SGDLS, CDR2 YYNGEE, per germline. The CDR3 is 16 residues long.

This clone has more than one count but fewer than ten. The chain has TRBV29-1 and TRBJ2-1, with TRBD2 as a possible D gene (6 bases). Germline V gene sequence: CDR1 SQVTM, CDR2 ANQGSEA. CDR3 length: 13 amino acids. Trimming stripped 6 bases from V and 0 bases from J, with 9 bases between. The CDR3 sequence is CSVLAYSYNEQFF. The CDR3 nucleotides read TGCAGCGTGCTAGCGTACTCCTACAATGAGCAGTTCTTC.

This sequence joins TRBV30 and TRBJ1-5; no definite D call. Germline lookup yields CDR1 GTSNPN and CDR2 SVGIG (reference sequence). The CDR3 covers 11 residues. Between the trimmed V and J ends, which lost 5 bases and 11 bases, there was a span of 13 bases. The CDR3 DNA follows: TGTGCCTGGGATAAGAACGGGGCCCAGCATTTT. Translating it yields CAWDKNGAQHF.

The rearrangement links TRBV29-1 to TRBJ2-3; 8 bases align to TRBD1. Germline V gives CDR1 SQVTM, CDR2 ANQGSEA. J gave up 4 bases and V 1 base, and 7 bases lay outside the gene matches. The CDR3 runs 15 residues. CDR3 sequence reads: CSVEGNQGAPDTQYF. The CDR3 nucleotides are TGCAGCGTTGAAGGGAACCAGGGGGCCCCAGATACGCAGTATTTT.

The V call is TRBV7-2, the J call TRBJ2-7; tentative D call: TRBD2 (6 bases). V was shortened by 5 bases and J by 2 bases, with 13 bases between the two germline ends. The CDR3 runs 14 residues. CDR1 is SGHTA, CDR2 FQGNSA, per germline. In DNA form, the CDR3 reads TGTGCCAGCAGCCGCCTTAGCGGACCCTACGAGCAGTACTTC. Protein: CASSRLSGPYEQYF.

This clone appeared a few times. The rearrangement links TRBV6-6 to TRBJ1-5; 7 bases match TRBD1. CDR1 is MNHNY, CDR2 SVGAGI, per germline (reference sequence). This CDR3 spans 13 amino acids. The junction had 13 bases not matched to a gene; V was cut back by 7 bases and J by 13 bases. The CDR3 DNA is TGTGCCAGCACCCCCCGACAGGGACGCGCTCAGCATTTT. Translation: CASTPRQGRAQHF.

This clone was picked up a small number of times. J is TRBJ2-5 and V is TRBV6-5; possibly TRBD1 for D (6 bases). Germline lookup yields CDR1 MNHEY and CDR2 SVGAGI. V was cut by 6 bases and J by 1 base, with 15 bases left in between. The CDR3 is 15 amino acids. CDR3 sequence: CASRPGQVGQETQYF. CDR3 coding DNA: TGTGCCAGCAGACCGGGACAAGTGGGCCAAGAGACCCAGTACTTC.